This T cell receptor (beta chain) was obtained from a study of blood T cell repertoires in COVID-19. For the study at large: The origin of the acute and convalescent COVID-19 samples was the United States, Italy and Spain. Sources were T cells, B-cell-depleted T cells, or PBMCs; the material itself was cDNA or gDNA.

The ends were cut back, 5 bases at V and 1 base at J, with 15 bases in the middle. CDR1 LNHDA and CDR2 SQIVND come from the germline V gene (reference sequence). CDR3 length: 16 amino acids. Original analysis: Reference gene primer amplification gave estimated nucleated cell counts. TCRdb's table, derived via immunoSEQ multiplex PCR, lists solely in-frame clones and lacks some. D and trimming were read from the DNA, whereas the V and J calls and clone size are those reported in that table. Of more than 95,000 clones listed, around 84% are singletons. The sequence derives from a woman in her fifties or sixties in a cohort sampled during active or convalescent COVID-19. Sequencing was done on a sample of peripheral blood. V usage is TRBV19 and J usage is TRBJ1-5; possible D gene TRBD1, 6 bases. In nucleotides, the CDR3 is TGTGCCAGTAGTCAGCGGGGGCTAAGAAGCAATCAGCCCCAGCATTTT. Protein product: CASSQRGLRSNQPQHF.